These T cell receptor beta chains were read from a single sample in a study of blood T cell repertoires in COVID-19. TCRdb keeps only in-frame clones here, not all; method: immunoSEQ multiplex PCR. This repertoire shows some 400,000 clones, about four fifths found once; its top ten account for about 1.2%. The sequenced sample was peripheral blood. The receptors stem from a human donor with acute or convalescent COVID-19. The donor label of this sample is uncertain. Both conserved end residues are part of each CDR3. The order of the fields is D gene, clone size, J gene, V gene, CDR3 protein, CDR3 DNA. A D gene is named only where the DNA matches it firmly. A clone size is listed for some rows: how often the clone was seen (once, few, many), or a class if it is expanded.

D gene: NA
clone size: NA
J gene: TRBJ2-5
V gene: TRBV5-1
CDR3 protein: CASSRSQETQYF
CDR3 DNA: TGCGCCAGCAGCCGTTCCCAAGAGACCCAGTACTTC

D gene: NA
clone size: NA
J gene: TRBJ2-7
V gene: TRBV28
CDR3 protein: CASSLPSLRRSSYEQYF
CDR3 DNA: TGTGCCAGCAGTCTCCCCTCCCTGAGGAGGAGCTCCTACGAGCAGTACTTC

D gene: TRBD1
clone size: NA
J gene: TRBJ1-5
V gene: TRBV19
CDR3 protein: CASRMGTGESQPQHF
CDR3 DNA: TGTGCCAGTCGAATGGGGACAGGGGAATCTCAGCCCCAGCATTTT

D gene: TRBD1
clone size: NA
J gene: TRBJ1-1
V gene: TRBV7-9
CDR3 protein: CASSTGSQGAEAFF
CDR3 DNA: TGTGCCAGCAGCACGGGATCGCAGGGGGCTGAAGCTTTCTTT

D gene: TRBD1
clone size: NA
J gene: TRBJ2-7
V gene: TRBV2
CDR3 protein: CASSGDRGYEQYF
CDR3 DNA: TGTGCCAGCAGTGGGGACAGGGGTTACGAGCAGTACTTC

D gene: NA
clone size: NA
J gene: TRBJ2-2
V gene: TRBV28
CDR3 protein: CASSRQLTGELFF
CDR3 DNA: TGTGCCAGCAGTAGACAGCTCACCGGGGAGCTGTTTTTT

D gene: TRBD2
clone size: NA
J gene: TRBJ2-7
V gene: TRBV3-1/TRBV3-2
CDR3 protein: CASSHGLAGGSYEQYF
CDR3 DNA: TGTGCCAGCAGCCATGGACTAGCGGGGGGATCTTACGAGCAGTACTTC

D gene: TRBD1
clone size: NA
J gene: TRBJ1-3
V gene: TRBV4-1
CDR3 protein: CASSQDNDRGRGNTIYF
CDR3 DNA: TGCGCCAGCAGCCAAGACAATGACAGGGGAAGAGGAAACACCATATATTTT

D gene: NA
clone size: NA
J gene: TRBJ2-5
V gene: TRBV2
CDR3 protein: CASTLTRGRGETQYF
CDR3 DNA: TGTGCCAGCACCCTAACTAGGGGGAGAGGGGAGACCCAGTACTTC

D gene: TRBD1
clone size: NA
J gene: TRBJ1-2
V gene: TRBV28
CDR3 protein: CASSTQTGGAYGYTF
CDR3 DNA: TGTGCCAGCAGCACCCAGACAGGGGGGGCTTATGGCTACACCTTC

D gene: NA
clone size: NA
J gene: TRBJ2-2
V gene: TRBV29-1
CDR3 protein: CSVEEGGAGELFF
CDR3 DNA: TGCAGCGTTGAAGAAGGGGGGGCCGGGGAGCTGTTTTTT

D gene: NA
clone size: NA
J gene: TRBJ1-5
V gene: TRBV4-2
CDR3 protein: CASSQDANNQPQHF
CDR3 DNA: TGTGCCAGCAGCCAAGATGCGAACAATCAGCCCCAGCATTTT

D gene: TRBD1
clone size: NA
J gene: TRBJ2-7
V gene: TRBV5-5
CDR3 protein: CASSWTGNSYEQYF
CDR3 DNA: TGTGCCAGCAGCTGGACAGGGAACTCCTACGAGCAGTACTTC

D gene: NA
clone size: NA
J gene: TRBJ1-3
V gene: TRBV5-1
CDR3 protein: CASSLRQAESGNTIYF
CDR3 DNA: TGCGCCAGCAGCTTGAGGCAGGCCGAGTCTGGAAACACCATATATTTT

D gene: NA
clone size: NA
J gene: TRBJ1-5
V gene: TRBV5-5
CDR3 protein: CASSLSGGSNQPQHF
CDR3 DNA: TGTGCCAGCAGCCTGTCGGGGGGTAGCAATCAGCCCCAGCATTTT

D gene: NA
clone size: NA
J gene: TRBJ1-5
V gene: TRBV6-5
CDR3 protein: CASGRGNQPQHF
CDR3 DNA: TGTGCCAGCGGCCGGGGCAATCAGCCCCAGCATTTT

D gene: NA
clone size: NA
J gene: TRBJ2-7
V gene: TRBV6-2/TRBV6-3
CDR3 protein: CASSSFLYEQYF
CDR3 DNA: TGTGCCAGCAGTTCCTTCCTCTACGAGCAGTACTTC

D gene: NA
clone size: NA
J gene: TRBJ2-5
V gene: TRBV7-9
CDR3 protein: CASSLWGRETQYF
CDR3 DNA: TGTGCCAGCAGCTTATGGGGGCGGGAGACCCAGTACTTC

D gene: NA
clone size: NA
J gene: TRBJ1-1
V gene: TRBV15
CDR3 protein: CATSYISGIGSTEAFF
CDR3 DNA: TGTGCCACCAGCTATATTTCGGGGATTGGGAGCACTGAAGCTTTCTTT

D gene: NA
clone size: NA
J gene: TRBJ1-2
V gene: TRBV19
CDR3 protein: CASSMNTNYGYTF
CDR3 DNA: TGTGCCAGTAGTATGAACACAAACTATGGCTACACCTTC

D gene: NA
clone size: once
J gene: TRBJ1-5
V gene: TRBV15
CDR3 protein: CATSRDHSFSNQPQHF
CDR3 DNA: TGTGCCACCAGCAGAGATCACTCGTTTAGCAATCAGCCCCAGCATTTT

D gene: NA
clone size: once
J gene: TRBJ1-1
V gene: TRBV7-9
CDR3 protein: CASSLDATGNTEAFF
CDR3 DNA: TGTGCCAGCAGCTTAGACGCTACAGGTAACACTGAAGCTTTCTTT

D gene: NA
clone size: NA
J gene: TRBJ1-5
V gene: TRBV5-1
CDR3 protein: CASRDRDNQPQHF
CDR3 DNA: TGCGCCAGCAGGGACAGAGACAATCAGCCCCAGCATTTT

D gene: NA
clone size: NA
J gene: TRBJ2-7
V gene: TRBV7-2
CDR3 protein: CASSLVKSGYEQYF
CDR3 DNA: TGTGCCAGCAGCTTAGTCAAGAGTGGTTACGAGCAGTACTTC

D gene: NA
clone size: NA
J gene: TRBJ2-7
V gene: TRBV9
CDR3 protein: CASSVDVGFFYEQYF
CDR3 DNA: TGTGCCAGCAGCGTAGACGTCGGGTTCTTCTACGAGCAGTACTTC

D gene: TRBD1
clone size: NA
J gene: TRBJ1-6
V gene: TRBV2
CDR3 protein: CASSATSGQGNSPLHF
CDR3 DNA: TGTGCCAGCAGCGCAACTTCGGGACAGGGGAATTCACCCCTCCACTTT

D gene: NA
clone size: few
J gene: TRBJ1-6
V gene: TRBV11-2
CDR3 protein: CASSRGNSSPLHF
CDR3 DNA: TGTGCCAGCAGCCGGGGGAACAGTTCACCCCTCCACTTT

D gene: NA
clone size: NA
J gene: TRBJ1-2
V gene: TRBV6-5
CDR3 protein: CASGDRLNYGYTF
CDR3 DNA: TGTGCCAGCGGAGACAGGCTGAACTATGGCTACACCTTC

D gene: TRBD1
clone size: NA
J gene: TRBJ1-1
V gene: TRBV28
CDR3 protein: CASSTDRGRTEAFF
CDR3 DNA: TGTGCCAGCAGTACGGACAGGGGGAGAACTGAAGCTTTCTTT

D gene: NA
clone size: NA
J gene: TRBJ2-7
V gene: TRBV10-2
CDR3 protein: CASIEAGGYEQYF
CDR3 DNA: TGCGCCAGCATCGAGGCAGGGGGGTACGAGCAGTACTTC

D gene: NA
clone size: NA
J gene: TRBJ1-1
V gene: TRBV21-1
CDR3 protein: CASSIPSGQMNTEAFF
CDR3 DNA: TGTGCCAGCAGCATCCCGTCGGGACAGATGAACACTGAAGCTTTCTTT